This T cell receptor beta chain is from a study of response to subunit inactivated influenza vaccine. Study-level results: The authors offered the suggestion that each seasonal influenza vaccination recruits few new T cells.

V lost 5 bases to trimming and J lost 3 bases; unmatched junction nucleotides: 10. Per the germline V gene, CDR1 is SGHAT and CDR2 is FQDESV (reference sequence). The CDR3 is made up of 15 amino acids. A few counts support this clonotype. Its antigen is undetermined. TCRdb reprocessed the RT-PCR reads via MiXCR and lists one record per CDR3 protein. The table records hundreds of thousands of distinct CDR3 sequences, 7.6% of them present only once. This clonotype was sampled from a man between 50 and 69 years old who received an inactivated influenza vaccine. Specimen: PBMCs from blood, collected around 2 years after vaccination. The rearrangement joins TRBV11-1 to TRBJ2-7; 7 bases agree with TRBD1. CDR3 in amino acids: CASSPGTDQIYEQYF. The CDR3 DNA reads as TGTGCCAGCAGCCCAGGGACAGACCAAATCTACGAGCAGTACTTC. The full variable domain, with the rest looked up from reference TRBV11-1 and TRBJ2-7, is EAEVAQSPRYKITEKSQAVAFWCDPISGHATLYWYRQILGQGPELLVQFQDESVVDDSQLPKDRFSAERLKGVDSTLKIQPAELGDSAMYLCASSPGTDQIYEQYFGPGTRLTVT.